This TCR beta chain is drawn from a study of cytomegalovirus exposure and HLA in healthy donors. Study overall: Genotyping showed around four fifths of 300 to 450 donors falling in the Caucasian-associated ancestry cluster.

The PCR employed 60 Vbeta primers together with 13 Jbeta primers. Repertoires were generated with immunoSEQ multiplex PCR, while TCRdb's copy carries only in-frame clones and drops some. The sample has 100,000 to 150,000 clones; around 73% are singletons. Comments on this clone: The junction and the germline gene differ at one end; a read error may be behind it.

This CDR3 has 14 residues. Germline CDR1 reads SEHNR; CDR2 reads FQNEAQ (reference sequence). V is TRBV7-9 and J is TRBJ1-6; the match to TRBD1 covers 10 bases. This receptor was obtained from a human donor in good health. Sequencing was carried out using PBMCs. CDR3 in DNA: TGTTCCAGCACCCCGGGACAGGGGAATTCACCCCTCCACTTT. Its translation: CSSTPGQGNSPLHF.